This T cell receptor (beta chain) was found in a study of T cells in Graves' hyperthyroidism and ophthalmopathy. Overall study results and limits: Patients with ophthalmopathy were separated from those with stable hyperthyroidism by a 13 V-J model. Blood also held most thyroid clonotypes expanded beyond 0.001.

Each ophthalmopathy patient scored at least 3 on the Clinical Activity Score and at least 4 on NOSPECS grade, with duration under 3 months. In making diagnoses, clinical symptoms, serum thyroxine and TRAb, thyroid ultrasound and orbital computed tomography were all used. Of note for this clonotype: The antigen is undetermined.

Germline CDR1 reads SGHDT; CDR2 reads YYEEEE. V was pared by 1 base and J by 3 bases, with 12 bases of the junction left unmatched. This CDR3 region has 18 residues. Using RNA transcripts as the source, TCR beta CDR3 regions were amplified. HTBI primers drove first-round RT-PCR of the TCR CDR3. TCRdb used MiXCR to reprocess the multiplex PCR reads, holding one entry per CDR3 protein. The sample records about 250,000 distinct CDR3 sequences, approximately 25% being singletons. The TCR sequence derives from a woman aged 40 to 50 with Graves' ophthalmopathy. The specimen was blood. This chain joins TRBV5-6 and TRBJ1-2; 10 bases match TRBD1. CDR3 in DNA: TGTGCCAGCAGCTTGTACTCGGGACAGGGGAACCTTCACTATGGCTACACCTTC. Translated, it gives CASSLYSGQGNLHYGYTF.